This T cell receptor beta chain was captured by sequencing in a study of regulatory T cells in long-lasting Graves disease. Findings of the study overall: A reduction in accuracy may have resulted from the small sample size.

Time point given: persistent/refractory GD, antithyroid drugs over 5 years with positive TRAb. RNA isolated from PBMCs was used to make the TCR library. EDTA tubes held roughly 9.2 milliliters of peripheral blood from each patient. Researchers made TCR beta libraries by using iRepertoire HTBI primers and running Arm-PCR on CDR3 regions. Per the original methods: Samples collectively showed some 65 TRBV and more than 11 TRBJ segments. TCRdb redid the calling of the multiplex PCR reads with MiXCR, one entry per CDR3 protein. None of the V and J calls come from the authors' own analysis; TCRdb made them. The sample holds roughly 400,000 distinct CDR3 sequences; about 20% are singletons and the top ten take less than 25%. The V gene's germline CDR1 is SGHTA and CDR2 FQGNSA. There are 14 residues in the CDR3. The J segment lost 5 bases and the V segment lost 6 bases, leaving 9 bases of the junction unmatched.

On this clonotype: Its antigen is not identified.

The chain recombines TRBV7-2 with TRBJ2-7, with 8 bases fitting TRBD1. The source of this sequence is a female donor with Graves disease. Sequenced material: peripheral blood mononuclear cells (PBMCs), taken when the disease was refractory, from a patient treated with antithyroid drugs. CDR3 nucleotides: TGTGCCAGCAGACTGACAGGGGCCGGGGACGAGCAGTACTTC. This codes for CASRLTGAGDEQYF.